This T cell receptor beta chain was recorded in a study of cytomegalovirus exposure and HLA in healthy donors. Study observations and caveats: According to a later analysis, most TCR beta chains associated with CMV appeared HLA-restricted. Analysis was carried out at a later point, and it linked a missense DCLRE1C variant to TCR beta V- and J-gene trimming. Using the classifier, cytomegalovirus status was reportedly diagnosed with high specificity and sensitivity. There were some public TCRs occurring in many donors, but most TCR sequences were rare.

To note about this clone: The antigen is undetermined.

PCR was performed using 60 Vbeta and 13 Jbeta primers. Method: immunoSEQ multiplex PCR; TCRdb's copy keeps in-frame clones and lacks some. The sample shows 160,000 or so clones, 80% to 90% of them seen only once. CDR1 and CDR2 from the germline V gene are MNHEY and SVGAGI. V shed 7 bases and J shed 4 bases, with 16 bases lying between them. The CDR3 sequence is 14 residues long. This TCR derives from a woman aged 18-35 years in good health and CMV-seronegative. J is TRBJ1-1 and V is TRBV6-5, with a weak D call TRBD1 (6 bases). Sample: PBMCs. The DNA of the CDR3 is TGTGCCAGCACCTACGGAGACAGGTTCACTGAAGCTTTCTTT. It is translated as CASTYGDRFTEAFF.